One and the same sample provided the 27 T cell receptor beta chains below, sequenced in a study of shared T cell receptors in the human thymus. The assay was immunoSEQ multiplex PCR, and TCRdb's table has in-frame clones only and misses some. The profile shows hundreds of thousands of clones, about 89% of them singletons. The sample was also linked to a second study, of human thymus T cells.

Sequenced sample: thymocytes. The origin of the receptors is a boy under three years old with a congenital heart defect.

This chain joins TRBV28 and TRBJ1-1, with 8 bases matching TRBD1. Germline V gene lookup returns CDR1 MDHEN and CDR2 SYDVKM. This CDR3 comprises 14 residues. Unmatched junction bases numbered 5, after V lost 8 bases and J lost 0 bases. CDR3 sequence: CASRDRNMNTEAFF. The DNA of the CDR3 is TGTGCCAGCCGGGACAGGAATATGAACACTGAAGCTTTCTTT.

This clone was recorded a few times. This rearrangement joins TRBV5-1 to TRBJ1-6, with a weak D call TRBD1 (6 bases). V was cut by 0 bases and J by 7 bases, with 11 bases left in between. This CDR3 has 15 residues. Germline V lookup: CDR1 SGHRS, CDR2 YFSETQ. DNA of the CDR3: TGCGCCAGCAGCTTGGCCAAGGGGGTAAATTCACCCCTCCACTTT. It encodes CASSLAKGVNSPLHF. Full variable domain (rest looked up from reference TRBV5-1 and TRBJ1-6): KAGVTQTPRYLIKTRGQQVTLSCSPISGHRSVSWYQQTPGQGLQFLFEYFSETQRNKGNFPGRFSGRQFSNSRSEMNVSTLELGDSALYLCASSLAKGVNSPLHFGNGTRLTVT.

The V gene is TRBV4-1, the J gene TRBJ2-1; 10 bases are a match to TRBD1. The CDR3 extends over 19 amino acids. Germline trimming cut 3 bases from V and 10 bases from J; bases unmatched to any gene: 21. Germline CDR1 reads MGHRA; CDR2 reads YSYEKL. This chain's CDR3 is CASSQVLSPGTGETCEQFF. The CDR3 DNA reads TGCGCCAGCAGCCAGGTCCTGAGTCCCGGGACAGGGGAGACCTGCGAGCAGTTCTTC.

This clone was counted only a few times. This sequence joins TRBV28 and TRBJ1-2; D is unclear. V was pared by 2 bases and J by 0 bases, with 10 bases between. The germline CDR1 and CDR2 sequences are MDHEN and SYDVKM. CDR3 size: 15 residues. The CDR3 loop reads CASSLQAATNYGYTF. CDR3 nucleotide sequence: TGTGCCAGCAGTTTACAGGCAGCCACTAACTATGGCTACACCTTC.

This clone was seen only once. The chain employs TRBV2 and TRBJ2-7; TRBD2 matches 13 bases. The ends lost 9 bases at V and 3 bases at J; junction bases unmatched: 29. Germline lookup yields CDR1 SNHLY and CDR2 FYNNEI. The CDR3 extends over 22 amino acids. The CDR3 protein is CASRVGGGTGTSGAKDRYEQYF. The CDR3 DNA reads as TGTGCCAGTAGGGTGGGAGGGGGGACCGGGACTAGCGGGGCTAAAGACCGCTACGAGCAGTACTTC.

The chain couples TRBV29-1 to TRBJ2-1, with TRBD2 matching over 12 bases. The J segment lost 4 bases and the V segment lost 2 bases, leaving 12 bases of the junction unmatched. CDR1 SQVTM and CDR2 ANQGSEA come from the germline V gene. The CDR3 is 18 amino acids. The CDR3 region has the DNA TGCAGCGTTGAAAGACTAGCGGGAGAAGTAAGCCTATACAATGAGCAGTTCTTC. This gives the protein CSVERLAGEVSLYNEQFF.

The CDR3 region is CASSQSQRELIPDTQYF. DNA for the CDR3: TGTGCCAGCAGCCAATCTCAGCGGGAGTTGATCCCAGATACGCAGTATTTT. The rearrangement uses TRBV7-6 and TRBJ2-3; 8 positions agree with TRBD2. After removal of 5 bases from V and 4 bases from J, the junction contained 14 bases not matched to a gene. The CDR3 is 17 amino acids. The germline CDR1 and CDR2 sequences are SGHVS and FNYEAQ.

In regard to this clone: At one end, the junction sequence differs from germline, possibly due to a read error. The DNA of the CDR3 is TGTGCCAGCAGTTTCGTGCAGGTCCCTAATTATGGCTACACCTTC. Its protein is CASSFVQVPNYGYTF. The chain has TRBV28 and TRBJ1-2; D unresolved. Germline-derived CDR1 and CDR2 are MDHEN and SYDVKM. This CDR3 contains 15 residues.

The chain carries TRBV14 and TRBJ1-1; 8 nucleotides agree with TRBD1. The CDR3 is 13 amino acids. Trimming removed 6 bases from V and 11 bases from J; junction bases left unmatched: 11. Germline V gene sequence: CDR1 SGHDN, CDR2 FVKESK. The CDR3 nucleotides are TGTGCCAGCAGTTCCAAGCAGACAGGGGAGGCTTTCTTT. It yields the protein CASSSKQTGEAFF. Full variable domain (rest looked up from reference TRBV14 and TRBJ1-1): EAGVTQFPSHSVIEKGQTVTLRCDPISGHDNLYWYRRVMGKEIKFLLHFVKESKQDESGMPNNRFLAERTGGTYSTLKVQPAELEDSGVYFCASSSKQTGEAFFGQGTRLTVV.

This clone was picked up one time. This chain links TRBV28 with TRBJ1-5; perhaps TRBD1 as D (5 bases). V gave up 3 bases and J gave up 4 bases, with 13 bases separating them. The CDR3 is 15 residues long. Germline V gene data show CDR1 as MDHEN and CDR2 as SYDVKM. The CDR3 is CASSFAGGANQPQHF. The DNA of the CDR3 is TGTGCCAGCAGTTTCGCTGGAGGGGCAAATCAGCCCCAGCATTTT. The full variable domain, with the rest looked up from reference TRBV28 and TRBJ1-5, is DVKVTQSSRYLVKRTGEKVFLECVQDMDHENMFWYRQDPGLGLRLIYFSYDVKMKEKGDIPEGYSVSREKKERFSLILESASTNQTSMYLCASSFAGGANQPQHFGDGTRLSIL.

The chain joins TRBV15 to TRBJ2-7; D gene ambiguous. Trimming pared 3 bases from V and 3 bases from J, leaving 9 bases between. The CDR3 spans 13 residues. Germline V gene data show CDR1 as LNHNV and CDR2 as YYDKDF (reference sequence). This chain's CDR3 is CATSRPHHYEQYF. The CDR3, as DNA: TGTGCCACCAGCAGGCCACATCACTACGAGCAGTACTTC.

The chain carries TRBV19 and TRBJ1-1, with a possible D match to TRBD1 (6 bases). The CDR3 consists of 19 residues. Trimming removed 3 bases from V and 3 bases from J, with 26 bases in between. Germline lookup yields CDR1 LNHDA and CDR2 SQIVND (reference sequence). CDR3 in amino acids: CASSMGPLRGGARDTEAFF. CDR3 bases: TGTGCCAGTAGTATGGGACCCCTGAGGGGGGGAGCGCGGGACACTGAAGCTTTCTTT.

The chain joins TRBV11-2 to TRBJ1-2; TRBD1 aligns across 7 bases. This CDR3 is 14 amino acids long. Germline V gives CDR1 SGHAT, CDR2 FQNNGV. Trimming cost V 5 bases and J 3 bases; bases outside gene matches: 6. The CDR3 DNA sequence: TGTGCCAGCAGCCCCACAGACAGGGACTATGGCTACACCTTC. This translates into CASSPTDRDYGYTF.

The rearrangement links TRBV30 to TRBJ1-6; D unresolved. Between the trimmed V and J ends, which lost 1 base and 9 bases, there was a span of 10 bases. Germline lookup yields CDR1 GTSNPN and CDR2 SVGIG (reference sequence). CDR3 length equals 13 residues. CDR3 in DNA: TGTGCCTGGAGTGGACACGGTGGTTCACCCCTCCACTTT. Protein: CAWSGHGGSPLHF. Full variable domain (rest looked up from reference TRBV30 and TRBJ1-6): SQTIHQWPATLVQPVGSPLSLECTVEGTSNPNLYWYRQAAGRGLQLLFYSVGIGQISSEVPQNLSASRPQDRQFILSSKKLLLSDSGFYLCAWSGHGGSPLHFGNGTRLTVT.

The rearrangement uses TRBV19 and TRBJ2-7, with D maybe TRBD1 (6 bases). Germline V lookup: CDR1 LNHDA, CDR2 SQIVND (reference sequence). The CDR3 is made up of 13 amino acids. The V and J ends lost 6 bases and 1 base respectively, with 10 bases between them. DNA for the CDR3: TGTGCCAGTAGGGTTCAGGGGTCCTACGAGCAGTACTTC. Protein: CASRVQGSYEQYF.

The chain combines TRBV5-6 with TRBJ1-3; no definite D call. Trimming left V 4 bases short and J 0 bases short, with 11 bases between. Germline lookup yields CDR1 SGHDT and CDR2 YYEEEE. The CDR3 spans 15 residues. Written as DNA, the CDR3 is TGTGCCAGCAGCAAAGAAGAGATCTCTGGAAACACCATATATTTT. Amino acids: CASSKEEISGNTIYF.

This rearrangement joins TRBV5-6 to TRBJ2-7; D gene ambiguous. CDR1 and CDR2 from the germline V gene are SGHDT and YYEEEE. The CDR3 covers 15 residues. Trimming cost V 3 bases and J 3 bases, with 16 bases left between them. As DNA, the CDR3 is TGTGCCAGCAGCTGTATTCGACTTGCATGCTACGAGCAGTACTTC. This sequence encodes CASSCIRLACYEQYF.

This clone was detected only a few times. V is TRBV25-1 and J is TRBJ2-5, with TRBD2 identical over 8 bases. This CDR3 contains 16 residues. Germline loops: CDR1 MGHDK, CDR2 SYGVNS. V was clipped by 4 bases and J by 1 base; unmatched bases: 8. The CDR3 sequence: CASSGCSGAFQETQYF. CDR3 nucleotide sequence: TGTGCCAGCAGTGGGTGTAGCGGGGCGTTCCAAGAGACCCAGTACTTC. The entire variable domain, with the rest obtained from reference TRBV25-1 and TRBJ2-5, is as follows: EADIYQTPRYLVIGTGKKITLECSQTMGHDKMYWYQQDPGMELHLIHYSYGVNSTEKGDLSSESTVSRIRTEHFPLTLESARPSHTSQYLCASSGCSGAFQETQYFGPGTRLLVL.

V usage is TRBV30 and J usage is TRBJ1-2, with TRBD1 as a possible D gene (5 bases). This CDR3 comprises 12 residues. The V end lost 2 bases, the J end lost 3 bases, and 7 bases lay between the germline ends. The germline V gene has CDR1 GTSNPN and CDR2 SVGIG (reference sequence). In nucleotides, the CDR3 is TGTGCCTGGAGTAGGGGTTACTATGGCTACACCTTC. Encoded protein: CAWSRGYYGYTF.

The V call is TRBV28, the J call TRBJ2-1; D unclear. The V gene's germline CDR1 is MDHEN and CDR2 SYDVKM. V lost 6 bases to trimming and J lost 9 bases, with 9 bases between them. The CDR3 sequence is 11 residues long. DNA of the CDR3: TGTGCCAGCAGCCGTAGTAGTGAGCAGTTCTTC. Its translation: CASSRSSEQFF. The full variable domain, rest sourced from reference TRBV28 and TRBJ2-1, is DVKVTQSSRYLVKRTGEKVFLECVQDMDHENMFWYRQDPGLGLRLIYFSYDVKMKEKGDIPEGYSVSREKKERFSLILESASTNQTSMYLCASSRSSEQFFGPGTRLTVL.

This clone was found a few times. Other DNA sequences in the same sample also yield this CDR3. J is TRBJ2-7 and V is TRBV21-1; TRBD2 is the table's D call, not checked against the DNA. TRBV21-1 is labeled a pseudogene. The CDR3 spans 13 residues. The CDR3 reads CASSSPFVDEQYF. The CDR3 nucleotides are TGTGCCAGCAGCTCTCCTTTTGTCGACGAGCAGTACTTC.

This clone was observed once. The chain carries TRBV13 and TRBJ1-6; a possible D gene is TRBD1 (5 bases). V gave up 5 bases and J gave up 4 bases, with 15 bases separating them. The CDR3 runs to 16 residues. Germline V gene lookup returns CDR1 PRHDT and CDR2 FYEKMQ (reference sequence). CDR3 DNA sequence: TGTGCCAGCAGCCTGGGACTTGGGAGTTATAATTCACCCCTCCACTTT. Translated: CASSLGLGSYNSPLHF.

V usage is TRBV5-4 and J usage is TRBJ2-3; tentatively, D is TRBD2 (7 bases). Deletions cut 1 base from V and 3 bases from J, with 12 bases between. This CDR3 spans 15 amino acids. Germline-derived CDR1 and CDR2 are SGHNT and YYREEE (reference sequence). Here the CDR3 DNA reads TGTGCCAGCAGCTTGTGGGGGGGCGCGACAGATACGCAGTATTTT. As protein: CASSLWGGATDTQYF.

The V and J genes are TRBV28 and TRBJ1-5; D gene ambiguous. The CDR3 has 14 amino acids. CDR1 is MDHEN, CDR2 SYDVKM, per germline. Trimming removed 0 bases at V and 5 bases at J, with 8 bases between. CDR3 residues: CASSLWVRYQPQHF. The CDR3 bases are TGTGCCAGCAGTTTATGGGTCAGGTATCAGCCCCAGCATTTT.

This clone was counted between two and nine times. The chain uses TRBV29-1 and TRBJ2-1; 8 bases are shared with TRBD1. Germline trimming cut 7 bases from V and 4 bases from J; bases unmatched to any gene: 12. CDR1 and CDR2 (germline): SQVTM, ANQGSEA. The CDR3 extends over 15 amino acids. In DNA, the CDR3 is TGCAGCGCGTCGGACGGGACAGGTGTTTACAATGAGCAGTTCTTC. Translated: CSASDGTGVYNEQFF.

This rearrangement joins TRBV14 to TRBJ2-7; 8 bases fit TRBD2. The V gene's germline CDR1 is SGHDN and CDR2 FVKESK. The V segment lost 0 bases and the J segment 2 bases; nucleotides outside the gene matches: 6. CDR3 size: 16 residues. The CDR3 DNA follows: TGTGCCAGCAGCCAAGACGGGGGGGGCTCCCCCTACGAGCAGTACTTC. As protein: CASSQDGGGSPYEQYF. The variable domain in full, with the rest retrieved from reference TRBV14 and TRBJ2-7, is EAGVTQFPSHSVIEKGQTVTLRCDPISGHDNLYWYRRVMGKEIKFLLHFVKESKQDESGMPNNRFLAERTGGTYSTLKVQPAELEDSGVYFCASSQDGGGSPYEQYFGPGTRLTVT.

The count of this clone is one. The gene calls are TRBV5-6 and TRBJ1-1, with D unclear. This CDR3 is built from 16 residues. V lost 0 bases and J 6 bases, leaving 18 bases between the germline ends. Germline-derived CDR1 and CDR2 are SGHDT and YYEEEE. As DNA, the CDR3 is TGTGCCAGCAGCTTGGCCCCATTCCCAGTTAGCCCTGAAGCTTTCTTT. Its translation: CASSLAPFPVSPEAFF.